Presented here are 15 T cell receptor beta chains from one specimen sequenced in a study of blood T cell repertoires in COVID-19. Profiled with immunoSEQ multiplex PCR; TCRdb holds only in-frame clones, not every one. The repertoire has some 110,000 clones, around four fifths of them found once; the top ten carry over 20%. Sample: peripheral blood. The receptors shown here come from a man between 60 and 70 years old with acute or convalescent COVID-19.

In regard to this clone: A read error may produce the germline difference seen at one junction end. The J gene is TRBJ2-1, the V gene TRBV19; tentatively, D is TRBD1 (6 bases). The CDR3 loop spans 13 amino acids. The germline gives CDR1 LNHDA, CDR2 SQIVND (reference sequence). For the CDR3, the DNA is TGTGCCAGCAGTACAGGGATGGACAATGAGCAGTTCTTC. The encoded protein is CASSTGMDNEQFF. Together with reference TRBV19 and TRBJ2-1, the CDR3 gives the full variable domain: DGGITQSPKYLFRKEGQNVTLSCEQNLNHDAMYWYRQDPGQGLRLIYYSQIVNDFQKGDIAEGYSVSREKKESFPLTVTSAQKNPTAFYLCASSTGMDNEQFFGPGTRLTVL.

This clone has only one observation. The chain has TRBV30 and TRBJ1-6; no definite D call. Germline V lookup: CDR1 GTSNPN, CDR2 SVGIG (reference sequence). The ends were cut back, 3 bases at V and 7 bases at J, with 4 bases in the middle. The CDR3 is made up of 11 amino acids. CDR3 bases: TGTGCCTGGAGGGCCAATTCACCCCTCCACTTT. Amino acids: CAWRANSPLHF.

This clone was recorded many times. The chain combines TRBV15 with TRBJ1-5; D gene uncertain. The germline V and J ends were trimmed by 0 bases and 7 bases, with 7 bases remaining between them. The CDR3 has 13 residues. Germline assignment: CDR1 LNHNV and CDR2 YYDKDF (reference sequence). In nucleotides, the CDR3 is TGTGCCACCAGCAGAGATACTCGGCAGCCCCAGCATTTT. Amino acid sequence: CATSRDTRQPQHF. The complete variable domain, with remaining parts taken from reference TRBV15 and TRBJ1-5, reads DAMVIQNPRYQVTQFGKPVTLSCSQTLNHNVMYWYQQKSSQAPKLLFHYYDKDFNNEADTPDNFQSRRPNTSFCFLDIRSPGLGDTAMYLCATSRDTRQPQHFGDGTRLSIL.

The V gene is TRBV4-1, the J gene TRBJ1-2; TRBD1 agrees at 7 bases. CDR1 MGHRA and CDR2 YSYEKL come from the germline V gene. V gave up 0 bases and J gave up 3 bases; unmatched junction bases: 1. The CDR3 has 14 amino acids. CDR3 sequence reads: CASSQEQGYYGYTF. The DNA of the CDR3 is TGCGCCAGCAGCCAAGAACAGGGGTACTATGGCTACACCTTC.

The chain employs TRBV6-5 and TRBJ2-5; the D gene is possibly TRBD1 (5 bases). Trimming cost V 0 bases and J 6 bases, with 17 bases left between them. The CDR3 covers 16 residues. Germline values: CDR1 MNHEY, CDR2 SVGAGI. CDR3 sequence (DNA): TGTGCCAGCAGTTACTCCCTAATGGGGCAGGGAAAGACCCAGTACTTC. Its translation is CASSYSLMGQGKTQYF.

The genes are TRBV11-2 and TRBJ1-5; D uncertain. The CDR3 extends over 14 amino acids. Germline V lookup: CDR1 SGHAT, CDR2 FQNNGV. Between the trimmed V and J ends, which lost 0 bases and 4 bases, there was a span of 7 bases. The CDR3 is CASSLDQINQPQHF. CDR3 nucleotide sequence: TGTGCCAGCAGCTTAGATCAGATAAATCAGCCCCAGCATTTT. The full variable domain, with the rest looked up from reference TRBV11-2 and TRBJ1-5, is EAGVAQSPRYKIIEKRQSVAFWCNPISGHATLYWYQQILGQGPKLLIQFQNNGVVDDSQLPKDRFSAERLKGVDSTLKIQPAKLEDSAVYLCASSLDQINQPQHFGDGTRLSIL.

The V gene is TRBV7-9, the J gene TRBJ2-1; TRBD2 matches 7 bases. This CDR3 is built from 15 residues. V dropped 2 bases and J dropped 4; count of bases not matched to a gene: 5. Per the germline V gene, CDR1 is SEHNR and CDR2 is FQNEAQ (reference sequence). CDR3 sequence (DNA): TGTGCCAGCAGCTTACGCGGGAGAACTTACAATGAGCAGTTCTTC. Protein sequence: CASSLRGRTYNEQFF.

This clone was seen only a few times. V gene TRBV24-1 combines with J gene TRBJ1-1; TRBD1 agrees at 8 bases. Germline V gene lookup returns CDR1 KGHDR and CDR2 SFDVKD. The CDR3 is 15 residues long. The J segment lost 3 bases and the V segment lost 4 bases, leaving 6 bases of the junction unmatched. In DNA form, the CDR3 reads TGTGCCACCAGTGAGGCCGGACAGGGTCACACTGAAGCTTTCTTT. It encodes CATSEAGQGHTEAFF.

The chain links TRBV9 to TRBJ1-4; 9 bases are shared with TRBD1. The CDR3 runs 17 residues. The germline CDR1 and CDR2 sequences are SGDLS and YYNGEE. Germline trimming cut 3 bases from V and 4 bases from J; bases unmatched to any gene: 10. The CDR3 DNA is TGTGCCAGCAGCGCAACACCCGGGACAGGGTTTAATGAAAAACTGTTTTTT. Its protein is CASSATPGTGFNEKLFF.

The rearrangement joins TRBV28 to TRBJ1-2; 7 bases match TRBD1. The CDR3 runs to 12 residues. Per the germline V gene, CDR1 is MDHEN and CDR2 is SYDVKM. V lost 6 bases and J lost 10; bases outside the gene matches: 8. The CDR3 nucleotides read TGTGCCAGCAGCCGAGACAGGGATTACTACACCTTC. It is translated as CASSRDRDYYTF.

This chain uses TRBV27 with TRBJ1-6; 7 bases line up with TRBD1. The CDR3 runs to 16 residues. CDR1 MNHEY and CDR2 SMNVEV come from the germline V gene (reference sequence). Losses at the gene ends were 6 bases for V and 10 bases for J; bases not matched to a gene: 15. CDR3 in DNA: TGTGCCAGCAGCCCGATAGATTTTTCAGGGGGGTCACCCCTCCACTTT. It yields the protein CASSPIDFSGGSPLHF.

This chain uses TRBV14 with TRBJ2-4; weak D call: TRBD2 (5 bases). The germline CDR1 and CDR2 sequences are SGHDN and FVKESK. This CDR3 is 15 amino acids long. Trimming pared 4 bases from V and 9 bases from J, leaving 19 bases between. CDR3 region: CASSRDIPGAGIQYF. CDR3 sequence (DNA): TGTGCCAGCAGCCGCGACATACCCGGCGCGGGCATTCAGTACTTC.

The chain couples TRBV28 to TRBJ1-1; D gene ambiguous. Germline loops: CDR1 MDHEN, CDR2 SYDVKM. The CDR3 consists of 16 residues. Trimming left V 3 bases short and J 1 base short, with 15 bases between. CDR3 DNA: TGTGCCAGCAGTTTTGCAAATATCCCCGGGAACACTGAAGCTTTCTTT. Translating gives CASSFANIPGNTEAFF.

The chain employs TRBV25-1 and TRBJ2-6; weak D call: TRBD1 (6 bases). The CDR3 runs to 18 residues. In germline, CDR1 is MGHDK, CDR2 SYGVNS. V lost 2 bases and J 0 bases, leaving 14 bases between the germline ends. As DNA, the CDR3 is TGTGCCAGCAGTGAAATGGGGGCCTCAAACTCTGGGGCCAACGTCCTGACTTTC. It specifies CASSEMGASNSGANVLTF.

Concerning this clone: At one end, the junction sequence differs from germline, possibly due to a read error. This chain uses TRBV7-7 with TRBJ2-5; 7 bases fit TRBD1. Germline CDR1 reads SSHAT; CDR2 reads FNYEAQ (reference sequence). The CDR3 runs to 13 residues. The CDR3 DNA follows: TGTGCTAGCAGCTCAGACAGGGCCAAGACCCAGTACTTC. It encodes CASSSDRAKTQYF.